This TCR beta chain was sequenced during a study of T cells expressing NK-cell markers. As for the study in general: Sorted T-cell subsets CD3+CD56+NKG2C+, CD3+CD56+NKG2C- and CD3+CD56-NKG2C+ were TCR beta-sequenced.

Of note for this clonotype: As yet, its antigen is unknown.

Reprocessing the 5' RACE reads, TCRdb reports a single entry for every CDR3 protein and omits DNA. Here the sample table reports approximately 550,000 distinct CDR3 sequences. Study-level results: CD8+ T cells in over five donors included dominant NKG2C+ clonotypes at roughly 1.0-8%.

The germline V gene has CDR1 MNHEY and CDR2 SVGAGI. The CDR3 extends over 14 amino acids. What was sequenced was blood T cells: a sorted CD56 or NKG2C T cell subset, CD4+ or CD8+ T cells, or bulk PBMC T cells (not recorded which). The sequence was collected from a man aged 18 to 35 in good health. V and J are TRBV6-5 and TRBJ2-4. Here the CDR3 reads CASSLGVGRDIQYF.